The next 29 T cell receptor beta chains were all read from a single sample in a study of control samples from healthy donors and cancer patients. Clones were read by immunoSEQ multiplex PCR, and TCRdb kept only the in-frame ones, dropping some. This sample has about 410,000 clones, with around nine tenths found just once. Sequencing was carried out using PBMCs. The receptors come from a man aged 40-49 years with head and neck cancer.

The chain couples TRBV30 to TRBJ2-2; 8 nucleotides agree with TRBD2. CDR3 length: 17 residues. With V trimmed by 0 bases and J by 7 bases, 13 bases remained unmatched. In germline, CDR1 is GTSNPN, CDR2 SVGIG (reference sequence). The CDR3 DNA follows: TGTGCCTGGAGTGTAGGGACTAGAACCCAAATGATCGGGGAGCTGTTTTTT. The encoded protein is CAWSVGTRTQMIGELFF.

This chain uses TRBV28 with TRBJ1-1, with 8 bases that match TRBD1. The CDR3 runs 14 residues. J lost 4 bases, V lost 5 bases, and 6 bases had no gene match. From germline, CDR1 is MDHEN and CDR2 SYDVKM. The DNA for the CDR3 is TGTGCCAGCAGTGCCCACAGGGGGGCCACTGAAGCTTTCTTT. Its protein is CASSAHRGATEAFF.

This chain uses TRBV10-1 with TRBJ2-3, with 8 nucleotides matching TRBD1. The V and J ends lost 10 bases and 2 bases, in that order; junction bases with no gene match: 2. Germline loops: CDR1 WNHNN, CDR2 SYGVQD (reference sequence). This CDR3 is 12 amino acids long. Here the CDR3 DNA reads TGCGCCACGGGACAGGACACAGATACGCAGTATTTT. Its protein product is CATGQDTDTQYF.

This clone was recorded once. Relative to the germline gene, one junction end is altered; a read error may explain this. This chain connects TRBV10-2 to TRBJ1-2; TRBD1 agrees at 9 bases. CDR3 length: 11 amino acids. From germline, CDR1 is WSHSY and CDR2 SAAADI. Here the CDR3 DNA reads TGCGCCAGCAGTACCGGGACAGGGACACACTTC. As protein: CASSTGTGTHF.

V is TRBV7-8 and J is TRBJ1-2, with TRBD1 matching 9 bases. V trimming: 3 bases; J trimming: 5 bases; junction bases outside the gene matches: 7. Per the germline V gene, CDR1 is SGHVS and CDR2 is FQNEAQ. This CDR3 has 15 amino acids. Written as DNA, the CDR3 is TGTGCCAGCAGCTTGGAACAGGGGGCAGGGTATGGCTACACCTTC. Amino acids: CASSLEQGAGYGYTF.

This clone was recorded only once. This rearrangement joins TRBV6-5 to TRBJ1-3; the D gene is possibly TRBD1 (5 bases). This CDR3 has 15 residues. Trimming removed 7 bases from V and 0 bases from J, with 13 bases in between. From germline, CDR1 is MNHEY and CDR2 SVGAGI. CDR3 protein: CASMIWTSSGNTIYF. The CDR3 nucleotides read TGTGCCAGCATGATTTGGACAAGCTCTGGAAACACCATATATTTT.

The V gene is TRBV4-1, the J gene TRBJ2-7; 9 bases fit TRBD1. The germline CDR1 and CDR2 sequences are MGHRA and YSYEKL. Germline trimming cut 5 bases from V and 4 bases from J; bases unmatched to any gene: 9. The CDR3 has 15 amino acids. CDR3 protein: CASSSHRDREYEQYF. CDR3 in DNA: TGCGCCAGCAGCAGCCACCGGGACAGGGAGTACGAGCAGTACTTC.

In nucleotides, the CDR3 is TGTGCCAGCAGCCAAGCCTCTCGGATGAACACTGAAGCTTTCTTT. It specifies CASSQASRMNTEAFF. The chain is built from TRBV3-1 (or the pseudogene TRBV3-2) and TRBJ1-1, with no clear D. Germline V lookup: CDR1 LGHDT, CDR2 YNNKEL (reference sequence). The CDR3 is made up of 15 amino acids. The V gene lost 1 base and the J gene lost 0 bases, with 9 bases spanning the gap.

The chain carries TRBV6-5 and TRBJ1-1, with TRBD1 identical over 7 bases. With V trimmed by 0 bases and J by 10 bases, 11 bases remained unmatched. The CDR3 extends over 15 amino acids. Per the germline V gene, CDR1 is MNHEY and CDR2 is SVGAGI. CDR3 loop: CASSYSGQNPLAAFF. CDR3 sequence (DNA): TGTGCCAGCAGTTACTCGGGACAGAACCCTCTGGCAGCTTTCTTT.

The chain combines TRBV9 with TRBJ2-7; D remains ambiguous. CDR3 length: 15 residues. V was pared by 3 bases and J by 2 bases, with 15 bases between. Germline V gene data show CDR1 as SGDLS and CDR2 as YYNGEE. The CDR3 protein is CASSAVGALPYEQYF. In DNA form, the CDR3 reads TGTGCCAGCAGCGCCGTGGGCGCTCTACCCTACGAGCAGTACTTC.

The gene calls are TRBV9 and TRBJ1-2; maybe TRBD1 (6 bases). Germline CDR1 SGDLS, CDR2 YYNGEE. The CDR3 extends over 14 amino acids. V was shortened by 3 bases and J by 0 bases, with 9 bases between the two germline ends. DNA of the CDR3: TGTGCCAGCAGCGCGGACAGCTCTAACTATGGCTACACCTTC. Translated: CASSADSSNYGYTF. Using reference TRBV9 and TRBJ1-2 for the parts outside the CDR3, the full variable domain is DSGVTQTPKHLITATGQRVTLRCSPRSGDLSVYWYQQSLDQGLQFLIQYYNGEERAKGNILERFSAQQFPDLHSELNLSSLELGDSALYFCASSADSSNYGYTFGSGTRLTVV.

The CDR3, as DNA: TGTGCCACCAGTGATGGGACAGGGGTCGGGGAGCTGTTTTTT. Its protein is CATSDGTGVGELFF. The chain couples TRBV24-1 to TRBJ2-2; 10 positions match TRBD1. Germline V lookup: CDR1 KGHDR, CDR2 SFDVKD. The CDR3 contains 14 residues. V was pared by 3 bases and J by 7 bases, with 1 base of the junction left unmatched.

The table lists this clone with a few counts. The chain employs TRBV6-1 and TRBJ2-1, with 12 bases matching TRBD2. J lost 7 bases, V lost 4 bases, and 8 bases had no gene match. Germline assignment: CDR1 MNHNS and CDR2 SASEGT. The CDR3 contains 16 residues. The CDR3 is CASSVQLAGGINEQFF. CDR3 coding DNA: TGTGCCAGCAGTGTGCAACTAGCGGGAGGTATAAATGAGCAGTTCTTC.

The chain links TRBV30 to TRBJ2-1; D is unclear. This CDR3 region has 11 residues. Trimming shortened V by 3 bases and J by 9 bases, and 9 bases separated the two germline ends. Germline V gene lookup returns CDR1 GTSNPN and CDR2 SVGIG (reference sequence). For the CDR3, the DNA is TGTGCCTGGAGGGAGCAAGGTGAGCAGTTCTTC. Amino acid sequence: CAWREQGEQFF.

The CDR3 sequence is CASSPGQGNSPLHF. Here the CDR3 DNA reads TGTGCCAGCTCACCGGGACAGGGGAATTCACCCCTCCACTTT. The chain employs TRBV18 and TRBJ1-6; 10 nucleotides align to TRBD1. Trimming at V came to 3 bases and at J to 7 bases, leaving 0 bases not matched to a gene. The germline V gene encodes CDR1 KGHSH and CDR2 LQKENI. This CDR3 contains 14 residues.

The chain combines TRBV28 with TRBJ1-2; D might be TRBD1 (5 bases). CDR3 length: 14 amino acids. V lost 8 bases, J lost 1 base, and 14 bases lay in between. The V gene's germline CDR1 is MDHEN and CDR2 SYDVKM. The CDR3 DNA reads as TGTGCCAGCGTGGGGGGATATCTTAACTATGGCTACACCTTC. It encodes CASVGGYLNYGYTF.

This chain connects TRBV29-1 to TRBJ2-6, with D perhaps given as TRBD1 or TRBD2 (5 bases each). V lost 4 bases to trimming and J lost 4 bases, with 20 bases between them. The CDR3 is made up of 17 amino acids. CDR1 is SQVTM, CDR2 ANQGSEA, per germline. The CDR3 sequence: CSVGGSRVGAGANVLTF. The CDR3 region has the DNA TGCAGCGTTGGGGGGAGCAGGGTAGGAGCCGGGGCCAACGTCCTGACTTTC.

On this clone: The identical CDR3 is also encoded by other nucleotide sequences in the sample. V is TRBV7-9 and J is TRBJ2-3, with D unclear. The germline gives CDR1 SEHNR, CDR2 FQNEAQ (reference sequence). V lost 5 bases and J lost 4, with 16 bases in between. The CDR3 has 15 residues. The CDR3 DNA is TGTGCCAGCAGCCTCCGCGCAGGCGAGGCAGATACGCAGTATTTT. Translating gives CASSLRAGEADTQYF.

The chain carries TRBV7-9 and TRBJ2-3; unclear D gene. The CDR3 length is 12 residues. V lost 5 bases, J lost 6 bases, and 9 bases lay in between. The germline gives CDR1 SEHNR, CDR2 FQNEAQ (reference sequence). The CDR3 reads CASSLSMDTQYF. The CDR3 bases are TGTGCCAGCAGCCTATCTATGGATACGCAGTATTTT. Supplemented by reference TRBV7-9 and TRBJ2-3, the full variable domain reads DTGVSQNPRHKITKRGQNVTFRCDPISEHNRLYWYRQTLGQGPEFLTYFQNEAQLEKSRLLSDRFSAERPKGSFSTLEIQRTEQGDSAMYLCASSLSMDTQYFGPGTRLTVL.

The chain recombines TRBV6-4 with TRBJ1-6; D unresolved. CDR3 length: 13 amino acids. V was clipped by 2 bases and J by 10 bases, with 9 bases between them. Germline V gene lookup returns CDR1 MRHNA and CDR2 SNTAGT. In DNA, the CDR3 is TGTGCCAGCAGTGACAACCCTTCATCACCCCTCCACTTT. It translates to CASSDNPSSPLHF.

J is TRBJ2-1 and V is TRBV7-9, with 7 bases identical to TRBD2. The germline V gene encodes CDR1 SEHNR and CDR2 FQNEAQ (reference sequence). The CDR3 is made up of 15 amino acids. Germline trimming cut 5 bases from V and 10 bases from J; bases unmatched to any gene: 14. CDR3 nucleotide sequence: TGTGCCAGCAGCCCCTGGCGGGAGAGTAGCAGGGAGCAGTTCTTC. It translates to CASSPWRESSREQFF.

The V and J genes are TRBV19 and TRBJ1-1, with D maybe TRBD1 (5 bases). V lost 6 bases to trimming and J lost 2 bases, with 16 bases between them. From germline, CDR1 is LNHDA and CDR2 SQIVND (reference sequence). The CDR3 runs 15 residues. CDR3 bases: TGTGCCAGTAGCTTGGGGGAAGCGGGAAACACTGAAGCTTTCTTT. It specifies CASSLGEAGNTEAFF.

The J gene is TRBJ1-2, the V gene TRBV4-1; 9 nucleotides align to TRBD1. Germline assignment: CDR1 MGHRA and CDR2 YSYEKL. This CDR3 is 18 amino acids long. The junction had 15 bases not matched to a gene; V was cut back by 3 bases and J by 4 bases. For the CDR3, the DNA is TGCGCCAGCAGCCATTCCTCGGGGAACAGGGGGCTGACCTATGGCTACACCTTC. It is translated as CASSHSSGNRGLTYGYTF.

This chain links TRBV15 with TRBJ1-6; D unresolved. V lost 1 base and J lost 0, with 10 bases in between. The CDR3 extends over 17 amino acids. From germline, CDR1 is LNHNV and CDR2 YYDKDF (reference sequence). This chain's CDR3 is CATSRGFQDSYNSPLHF. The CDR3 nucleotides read TGTGCCACCAGCAGAGGTTTCCAAGACTCCTATAATTCACCCCTCCACTTT.

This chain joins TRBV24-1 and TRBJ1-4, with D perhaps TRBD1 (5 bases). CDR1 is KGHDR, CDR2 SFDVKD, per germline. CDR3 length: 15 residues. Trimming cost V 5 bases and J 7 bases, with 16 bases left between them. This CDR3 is CATSGGRYQGEKLFF. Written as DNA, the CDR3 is TGTGCCACCAGTGGGGGTCGATACCAGGGTGAAAAACTGTTTTTT.

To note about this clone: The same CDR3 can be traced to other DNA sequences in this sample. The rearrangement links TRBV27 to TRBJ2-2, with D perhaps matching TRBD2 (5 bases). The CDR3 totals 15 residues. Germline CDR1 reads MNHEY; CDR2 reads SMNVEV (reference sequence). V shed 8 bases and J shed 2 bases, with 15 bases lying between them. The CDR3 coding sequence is TGTGCCAGCTCCTTAAGAGGGCCTAACACCGGGGAGCTGTTTTTT. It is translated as CASSLRGPNTGELFF.

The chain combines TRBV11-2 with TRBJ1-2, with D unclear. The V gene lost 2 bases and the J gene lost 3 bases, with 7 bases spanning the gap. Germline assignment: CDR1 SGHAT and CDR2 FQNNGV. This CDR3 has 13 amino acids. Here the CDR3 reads CASSLRQDYGYTF. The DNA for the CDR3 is TGTGCCAGCAGCTTAAGGCAGGACTATGGCTACACCTTC.

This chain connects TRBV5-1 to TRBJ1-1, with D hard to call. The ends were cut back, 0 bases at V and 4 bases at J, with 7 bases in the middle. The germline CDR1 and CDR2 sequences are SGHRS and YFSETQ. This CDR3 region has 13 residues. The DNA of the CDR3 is TGCGCCAGCAGCTTGGGGGATTTCACTGAAGCTTTCTTT. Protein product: CASSLGDFTEAFF. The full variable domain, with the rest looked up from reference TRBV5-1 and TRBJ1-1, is KAGVTQTPRYLIKTRGQQVTLSCSPISGHRSVSWYQQTPGQGLQFLFEYFSETQRNKGNFPGRFSGRQFSNSRSEMNVSTLELGDSALYLCASSLGDFTEAFFGQGTRLTVV.

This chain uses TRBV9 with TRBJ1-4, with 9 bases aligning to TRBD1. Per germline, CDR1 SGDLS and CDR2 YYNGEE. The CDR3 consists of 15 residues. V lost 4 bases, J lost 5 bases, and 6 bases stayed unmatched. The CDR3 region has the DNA TGTGCCAGCAGCATTTGGACAGGGGAAAATGAAAAACTGTTTTTT. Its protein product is CASSIWTGENEKLFF.